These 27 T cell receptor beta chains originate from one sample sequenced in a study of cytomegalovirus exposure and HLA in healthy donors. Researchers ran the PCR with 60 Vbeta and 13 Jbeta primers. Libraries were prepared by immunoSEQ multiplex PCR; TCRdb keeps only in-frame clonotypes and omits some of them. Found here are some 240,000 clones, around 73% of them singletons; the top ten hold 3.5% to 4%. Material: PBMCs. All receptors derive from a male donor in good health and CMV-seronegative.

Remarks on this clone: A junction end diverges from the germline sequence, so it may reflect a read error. CDR3 nucleotides: TGCGCCACCAGCGGACTAGCGGGATCGTACGAGCAGTACTTC. The encoded protein is CATSGLAGSYEQYF. V is TRBV5-1 and J is TRBJ2-7; TRBD2 aligns across 12 bases. The CDR3 is 14 amino acids. Germline assignment: CDR1 SGHRS and CDR2 YFSETQ. Based on the CDR3 plus reference TRBV5-1 and TRBJ2-7, the full variable domain is KAGVTQTPRYLIKTRGQQVTLSCSPISGHRSVSWYQQTPGQGLQFLFEYFSETQRNKGNFPGRFSGRQFSNSRSEMNVSTLELGDSALYLCATSGLAGSYEQYFGPGTRLTVT.

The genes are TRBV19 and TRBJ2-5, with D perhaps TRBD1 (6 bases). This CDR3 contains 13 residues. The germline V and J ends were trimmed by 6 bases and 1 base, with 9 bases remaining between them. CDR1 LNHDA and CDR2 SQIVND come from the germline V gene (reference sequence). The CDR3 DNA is TGTGCCAGTAGCGGACAGTCCCAAGAGACCCAGTACTTC. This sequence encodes CASSGQSQETQYF.

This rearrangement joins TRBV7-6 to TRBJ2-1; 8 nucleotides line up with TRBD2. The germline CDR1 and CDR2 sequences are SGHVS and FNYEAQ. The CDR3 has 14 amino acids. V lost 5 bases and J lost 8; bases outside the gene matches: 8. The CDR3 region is CASSAAGEGYEQFF. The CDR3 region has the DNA TGTGCCAGCAGCGCAGCGGGAGAGGGTTATGAGCAGTTCTTC.

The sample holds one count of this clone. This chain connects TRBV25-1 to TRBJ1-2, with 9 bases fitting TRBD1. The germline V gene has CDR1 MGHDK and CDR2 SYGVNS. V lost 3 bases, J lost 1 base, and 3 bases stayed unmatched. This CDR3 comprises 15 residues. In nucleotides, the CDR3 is TGTGCCAGCAGTGACCCGGGACAGGGTAACTATGGCTACACCTTC. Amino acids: CASSDPGQGNYGYTF.

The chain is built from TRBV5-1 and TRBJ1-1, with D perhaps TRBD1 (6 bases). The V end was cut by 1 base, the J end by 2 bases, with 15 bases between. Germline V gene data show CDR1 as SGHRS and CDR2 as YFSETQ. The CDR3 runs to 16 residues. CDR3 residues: CASSLKGEWGNTEAFF. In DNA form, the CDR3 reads TGCGCCAGCAGCTTGAAGGGGGAATGGGGCAACACTGAAGCTTTCTTT.

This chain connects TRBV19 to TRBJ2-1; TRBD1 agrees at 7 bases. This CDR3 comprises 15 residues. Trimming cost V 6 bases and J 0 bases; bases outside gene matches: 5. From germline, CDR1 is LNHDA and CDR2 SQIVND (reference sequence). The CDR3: CASRPDRSSYNEQFF. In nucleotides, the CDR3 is TGTGCCAGTAGACCGGACAGGAGCTCCTACAATGAGCAGTTCTTC.

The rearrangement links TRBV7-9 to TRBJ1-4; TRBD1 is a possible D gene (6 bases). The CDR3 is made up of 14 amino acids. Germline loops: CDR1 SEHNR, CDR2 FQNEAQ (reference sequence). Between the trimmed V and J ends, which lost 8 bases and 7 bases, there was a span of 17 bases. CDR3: CASEEGGLSEKLFF. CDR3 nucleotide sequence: TGTGCCAGCGAGGAGGGGGGGCTGAGTGAAAAACTGTTTTTT.

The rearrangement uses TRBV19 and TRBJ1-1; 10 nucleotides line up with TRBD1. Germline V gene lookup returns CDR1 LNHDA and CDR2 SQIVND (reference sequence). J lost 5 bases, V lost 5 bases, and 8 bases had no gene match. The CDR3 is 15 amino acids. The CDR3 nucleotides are TGTGCCAGTAGTCCTCGGACAGGGGGGGAGACTGAAGCTTTCTTT. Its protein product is CASSPRTGGETEAFF.

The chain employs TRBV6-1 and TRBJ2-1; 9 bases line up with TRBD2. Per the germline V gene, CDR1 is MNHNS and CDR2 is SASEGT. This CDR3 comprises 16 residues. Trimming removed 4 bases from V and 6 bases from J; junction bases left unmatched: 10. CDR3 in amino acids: CASSADVAGAGNEQFF. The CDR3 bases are TGTGCCAGCAGTGCCGATGTAGCGGGAGCGGGCAATGAGCAGTTCTTC.

CDR3 sequence (DNA): TGTGCCAGCAGTTACGCTGATAGTAACTCCTACGAGCAGTACTTC. Protein sequence: CASSYADSNSYEQYF. The chain joins TRBV6-5 to TRBJ2-7; D gene uncertain. Germline V gene lookup returns CDR1 MNHEY and CDR2 SVGAGI. Trimming pared 2 bases from V and 0 bases from J, leaving 11 bases between. The CDR3 contains 15 residues.

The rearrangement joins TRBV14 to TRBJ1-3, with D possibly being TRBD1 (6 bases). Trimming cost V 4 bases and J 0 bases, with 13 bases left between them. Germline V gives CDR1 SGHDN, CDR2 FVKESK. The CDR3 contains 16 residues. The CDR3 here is CASSRLTGLSGNTIYF. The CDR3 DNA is TGTGCCAGCAGCCGCCTAACAGGGCTCTCTGGAAACACCATATATTTT.

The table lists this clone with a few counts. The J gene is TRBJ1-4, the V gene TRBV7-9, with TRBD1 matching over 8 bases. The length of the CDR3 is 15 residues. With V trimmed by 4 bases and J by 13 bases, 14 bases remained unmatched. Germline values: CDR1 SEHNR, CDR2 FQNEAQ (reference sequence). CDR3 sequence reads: CASSSGQEAEQGLFF. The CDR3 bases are TGTGCCAGCAGCTCGGGACAGGAGGCGGAACAGGGACTGTTTTTT. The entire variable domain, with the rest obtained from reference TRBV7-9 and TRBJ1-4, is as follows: DTGVSQNPRHKITKRGQNVTFRCDPISEHNRLYWYRQTLGQGPEFLTYFQNEAQLEKSRLLSDRFSAERPKGSFSTLEIQRTEQGDSAMYLCASSSGQEAEQGLFFGSGTQLSVL.

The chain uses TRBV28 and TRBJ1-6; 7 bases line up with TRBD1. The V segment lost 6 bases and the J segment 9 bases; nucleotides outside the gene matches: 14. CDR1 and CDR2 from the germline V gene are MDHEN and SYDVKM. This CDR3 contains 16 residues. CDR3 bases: TGTGCCAGCAGCTTACCTACAGGGGTTGGTGGTTCACCCCTCCACTTT. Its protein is CASSLPTGVGGSPLHF.

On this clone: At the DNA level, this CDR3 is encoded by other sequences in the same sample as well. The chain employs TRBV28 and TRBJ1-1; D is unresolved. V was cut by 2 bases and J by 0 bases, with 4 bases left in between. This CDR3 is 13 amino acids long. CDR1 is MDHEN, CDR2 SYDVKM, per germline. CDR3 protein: CASSLPVNTEAFF. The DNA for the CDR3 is TGTGCCAGCAGTTTACCCGTGAACACTGAAGCTTTCTTT.

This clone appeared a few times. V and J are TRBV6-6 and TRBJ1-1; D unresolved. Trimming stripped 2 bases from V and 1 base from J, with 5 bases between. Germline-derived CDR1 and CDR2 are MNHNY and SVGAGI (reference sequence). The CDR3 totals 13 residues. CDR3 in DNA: TGTGCCAGCAGTTACGGCAGGAACACTGAAGCTTTCTTT. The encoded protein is CASSYGRNTEAFF.

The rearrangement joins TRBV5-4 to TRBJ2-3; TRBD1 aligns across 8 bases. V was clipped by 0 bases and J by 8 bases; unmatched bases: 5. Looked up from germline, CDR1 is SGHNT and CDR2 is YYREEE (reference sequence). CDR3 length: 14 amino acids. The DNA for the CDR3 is TGTGCCAGCAGCTTGGGACAGGGGACCCCTACGCAGTATTTT. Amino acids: CASSLGQGTPTQYF.

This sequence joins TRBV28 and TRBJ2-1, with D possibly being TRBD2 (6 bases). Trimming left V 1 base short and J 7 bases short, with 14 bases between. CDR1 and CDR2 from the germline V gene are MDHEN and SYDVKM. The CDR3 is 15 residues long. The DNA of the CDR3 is TGTGCCAGCAGTTTATTTGCCGGGACTCATAATGAGCAGTTCTTC. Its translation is CASSLFAGTHNEQFF.

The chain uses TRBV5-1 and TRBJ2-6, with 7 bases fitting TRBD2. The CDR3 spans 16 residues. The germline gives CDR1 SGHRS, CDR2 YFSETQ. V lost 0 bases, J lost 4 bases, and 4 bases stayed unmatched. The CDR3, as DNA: TGCGCCAGCAGCTTGGGGGGGGGTGCCGGGGCCAACGTCCTGACTTTC. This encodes CASSLGGGAGANVLTF.

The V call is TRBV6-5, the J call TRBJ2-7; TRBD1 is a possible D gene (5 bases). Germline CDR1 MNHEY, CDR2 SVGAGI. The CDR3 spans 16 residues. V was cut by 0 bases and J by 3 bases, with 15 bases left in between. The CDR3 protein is CASSYSNRNYFYEQYF. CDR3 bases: TGTGCCAGCAGTTACTCGAACAGGAATTACTTCTACGAGCAGTACTTC.

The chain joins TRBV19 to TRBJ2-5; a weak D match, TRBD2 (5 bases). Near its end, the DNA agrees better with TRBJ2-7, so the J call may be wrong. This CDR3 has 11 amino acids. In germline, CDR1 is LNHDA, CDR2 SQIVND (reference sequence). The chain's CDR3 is CGPEVSYEQYF. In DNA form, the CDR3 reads TGTGGGCCGGAGGTCTCCTACGAGCAGTACTTC.

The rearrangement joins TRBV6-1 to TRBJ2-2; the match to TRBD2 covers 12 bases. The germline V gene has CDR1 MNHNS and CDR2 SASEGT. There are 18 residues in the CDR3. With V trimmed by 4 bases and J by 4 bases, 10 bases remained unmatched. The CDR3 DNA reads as TGTGCCAGCAGTGCAGGACTAGCGGGAAGTCGGGGCACCGGGGAGCTGTTTTTT. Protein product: CASSAGLAGSRGTGELFF.

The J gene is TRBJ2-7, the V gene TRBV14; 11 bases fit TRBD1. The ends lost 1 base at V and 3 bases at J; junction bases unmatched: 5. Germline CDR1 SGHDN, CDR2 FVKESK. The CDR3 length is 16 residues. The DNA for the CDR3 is TGTGCCAGCAGCCAAGCCCAGGGGACAGGGGGCTACGAGCAGTACTTC. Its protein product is CASSQAQGTGGYEQYF. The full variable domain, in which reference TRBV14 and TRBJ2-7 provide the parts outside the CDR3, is EAGVTQFPSHSVIEKGQTVTLRCDPISGHDNLYWYRRVMGKEIKFLLHFVKESKQDESGMPNNRFLAERTGGTYSTLKVQPAELEDSGVYFCASSQAQGTGGYEQYFGPGTRLTVT.

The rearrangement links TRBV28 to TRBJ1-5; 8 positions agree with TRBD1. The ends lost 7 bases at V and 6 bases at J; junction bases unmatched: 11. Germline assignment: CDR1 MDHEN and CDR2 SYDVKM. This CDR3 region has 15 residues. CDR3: CASTILTGAAQPQHF. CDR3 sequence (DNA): TGTGCCAGCACCATCCTGACAGGGGCGGCTCAGCCCCAGCATTTT.

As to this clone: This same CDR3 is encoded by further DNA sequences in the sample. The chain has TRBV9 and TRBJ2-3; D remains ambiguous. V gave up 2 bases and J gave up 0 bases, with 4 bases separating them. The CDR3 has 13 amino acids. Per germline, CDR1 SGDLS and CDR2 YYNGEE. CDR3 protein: CASSVISTDTQYF. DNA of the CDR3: TGTGCCAGCAGCGTCATCAGCACAGATACGCAGTATTTT.

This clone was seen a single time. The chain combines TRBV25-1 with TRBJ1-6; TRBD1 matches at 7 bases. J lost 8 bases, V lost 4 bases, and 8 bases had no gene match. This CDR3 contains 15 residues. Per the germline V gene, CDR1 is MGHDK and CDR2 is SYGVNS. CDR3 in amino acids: CASSGPGTAYSPLHF. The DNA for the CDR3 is TGTGCCAGCAGTGGACCGGGGACAGCCTATTCACCCCTCCACTTT.

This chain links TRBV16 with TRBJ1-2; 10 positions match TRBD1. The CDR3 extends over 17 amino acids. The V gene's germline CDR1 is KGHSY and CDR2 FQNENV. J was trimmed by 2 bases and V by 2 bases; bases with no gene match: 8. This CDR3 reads CASSQRGTGQGNYGYTF. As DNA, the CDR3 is TGTGCCAGCAGCCAACGGGGTACGGGACAGGGGAACTATGGCTACACCTTC.

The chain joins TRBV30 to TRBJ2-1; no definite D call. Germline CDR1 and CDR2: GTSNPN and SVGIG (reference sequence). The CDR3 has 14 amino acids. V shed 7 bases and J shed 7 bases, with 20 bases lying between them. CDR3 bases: TGTGCCTTACGCCTGGGCTCGGTACTTAATGAGCAGTTCTTC. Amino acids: CALRLGSVLNEQFF.